Listed below are T cell receptor beta chains from one sample, sequenced in a study of T cell changes during pregnancy in multiple sclerosis. TCRdb keeps only in-frame clones here, not all; method: immunoSEQ multiplex PCR. Of some 51,000 clones listed, approximately 95% were seen once; the top ten hold 0.4% to 0.55%. The input for sequencing was CD4+ T cells from peripheral blood mononuclear cells, taken in the first trimester of pregnancy. These receptors all come from a female donor with multiple sclerosis, enrolled in a pregnancy study. Both conserved end residues are part of each CDR3. Fields, in order: D gene, J gene, V gene, clone size, CDR3 protein, CDR3 DNA. A D gene is named only where the DNA matches it firmly. Size is stated for part of the rows, as once, few or many counts, or as a class when the clone is expanded.

d_gene: TRBD1; j_gene: TRBJ1-2; v_gene: TRBV15; abundance: .; CDR3aa: CATSTTGVNTKLYGYTF; CDR3nt: TGTGCCACCAGCACGACAGGGGTCAACACGAAACTTTATGGCTACACCTTC
d_gene: .; j_gene: TRBJ2-7; v_gene: TRBV7-2; abundance: .; CDR3aa: CASSLGSTGVYEQYF; CDR3nt: TGTGCCAGCAGCTTAGGGAGTACGGGGGTTTACGAGCAGTACTTC
d_gene: .; j_gene: TRBJ2-3; v_gene: TRBV18; abundance: .; CDR3aa: CASSPPRAVNSTDTQYF; CDR3nt: TGTGCCAGCTCACCACCGAGGGCGGTAAATAGCACAGATACGCAGTATTTT
d_gene: .; j_gene: TRBJ1-4; v_gene: TRBV5-6; abundance: .; CDR3aa: CASSMGPWAEKLFF; CDR3nt: TGTGCCAGCAGCATGGGTCCGTGGGCGGAAAAACTGTTTTTT
d_gene: TRBD2; j_gene: TRBJ2-3; v_gene: TRBV28; abundance: .; CDR3aa: CASSFSGGVDTQYF; CDR3nt: TGTGCCAGCAGTTTTTCGGGGGGGGTGGATACGCAGTATTTT
d_gene: TRBD1; j_gene: TRBJ1-2; v_gene: TRBV27; abundance: .; CDR3aa: CASSLSNRGLSGYTF; CDR3nt: TGTGCCAGCAGTTTATCGAACAGGGGCCTATCTGGCTACACCTTC
d_gene: TRBD1; j_gene: TRBJ2-7; v_gene: TRBV5-4; abundance: .; CDR3aa: CASSFSTGQGYEQYF; CDR3nt: TGTGCCAGCAGCTTCAGCACAGGACAGGGTTACGAGCAGTACTTC
d_gene: TRBD2; j_gene: TRBJ2-3; v_gene: TRBV2; abundance: .; CDR3aa: CASSEVNALAGGRRYF; CDR3nt: TGTGCCAGCAGTGAAGTTAACGCTCTAGCGGGGGGCCGCCGGTATTTT
d_gene: .; j_gene: TRBJ1-2; v_gene: TRBV7-8; abundance: .; CDR3aa: CASSLDHTNYGYTF; CDR3nt: TGTGCCAGCAGCTTAGACCACACTAACTATGGCTACACCTTC
d_gene: .; j_gene: TRBJ2-1; v_gene: TRBV28; abundance: .; CDR3aa: CASSYHRRSYNEQFF; CDR3nt: TGTGCCAGCAGCTACCACAGGCGGTCCTACAATGAGCAGTTCTTC
d_gene: .; j_gene: TRBJ1-1; v_gene: TRBV21-1; abundance: .; CDR3aa: CASSPDPGQGLMNTEAFF; CDR3nt: TGTGCCAGCAGTCCTGACCCGGGACAGGGGTTAATGAACACTGAAGCTTTCTTT
d_gene: .; j_gene: TRBJ1-1; v_gene: TRBV5-6; abundance: .; CDR3aa: CASSFAVMNTEAFF; CDR3nt: TGTGCCAGCAGCTTTGCGGTGATGAACACTGAAGCTTTCTTT
d_gene: .; j_gene: TRBJ1-2; v_gene: TRBV5-5; abundance: .; CDR3aa: CASSVTGYGYTF; CDR3nt: TGTGCCAGCAGCGTCACAGGCTATGGCTACACCTTC
d_gene: TRBD1; j_gene: TRBJ2-5; v_gene: TRBV4-1; abundance: .; CDR3aa: CASSQERATGGQVSPRAQYF; CDR3nt: TGCGCCAGCAGCCAAGAGAGGGCCACCGGGGGACAGGTCTCTCCGCGGGCCCAGTACTTC
d_gene: TRBD2; j_gene: TRBJ2-1; v_gene: TRBV19; abundance: .; CDR3aa: CASADGGAINEQFF; CDR3nt: TGTGCCAGTGCAGACGGGGGGGCCATAAATGAGCAGTTCTTC
d_gene: .; j_gene: TRBJ1-5; v_gene: TRBV2; abundance: .; CDR3aa: CASSTSGTSNQPQHF; CDR3nt: TGTGCCAGCAGTACCTCCGGGACAAGCAATCAGCCCCAGCATTTT
d_gene: TRBD2; j_gene: TRBJ2-3; v_gene: TRBV7-9; abundance: .; CDR3aa: CASRSASGGLTDTQYF; CDR3nt: TGTGCCAGCAGAAGTGCTAGCGGGGGTCTTACAGATACGCAGTATTTT
d_gene: TRBD1; j_gene: TRBJ1-6; v_gene: TRBV5-1; abundance: .; CDR3aa: CASSLVGGPGTYNSPLHF; CDR3nt: TGCGCCAGCAGCTTGGTAGGGGGCCCAGGGACCTATAATTCACCCCTCCACTTT
d_gene: .; j_gene: TRBJ2-7; v_gene: TRBV15; abundance: .; CDR3aa: CATSRGANYEQYF; CDR3nt: TGTGCCACCAGCAGAGGAGCCAACTACGAGCAGTACTTC
d_gene: .; j_gene: TRBJ1-3; v_gene: TRBV6-5; abundance: few; CDR3aa: CASLDSHSGNTIYF; CDR3nt: TGTGCCAGCCTGGACAGCCACTCTGGAAACACCATATATTTT
d_gene: .; j_gene: TRBJ2-7; v_gene: TRBV10-3; abundance: .; CDR3aa: CAISARRSYEQYF; CDR3nt: TGTGCCATCAGTGCCCGCAGGTCCTACGAGCAGTACTTC
d_gene: TRBD2; j_gene: TRBJ2-1; v_gene: TRBV19; abundance: once; CDR3aa: CASSDPWGGYNEQFF; CDR3nt: TGTGCCAGTAGTGACCCGTGGGGGGGCTACAATGAGCAGTTCTTC
d_gene: TRBD1; j_gene: TRBJ2-1; v_gene: TRBV11-2; abundance: .; CDR3aa: CASSLIPGQGHNEQFF; CDR3nt: TGTGCCAGCAGCTTAATTCCGGGACAGGGCCACAATGAGCAGTTCTTC
d_gene: .; j_gene: TRBJ2-7; v_gene: TRBV7-2; abundance: .; CDR3aa: CASSGRDTYSYEQYF; CDR3nt: TGTGCCAGCAGCGGACGGGACACCTATTCCTACGAGCAGTACTTC
d_gene: .; j_gene: TRBJ1-1; v_gene: TRBV6-5; abundance: few; CDR3aa: CASNNDRSYSTEAFF; CDR3nt: TGTGCCAGCAACAACGACAGATCGTATTCCACTGAAGCTTTCTTT
d_gene: TRBD1; j_gene: TRBJ1-6; v_gene: TRBV18; abundance: .; CDR3aa: CASSPLTDRGSPLHF; CDR3nt: TGTGCCAGCTCACCACTAACGGACAGGGGTTCACCCCTCCACTTT
d_gene: TRBD1; j_gene: TRBJ1-2; v_gene: TRBV30; abundance: .; CDR3aa: CAWSRLRGPNGYTF; CDR3nt: TGTGCCTGGAGTAGGCTCAGGGGGCCGAATGGCTACACCTTC
d_gene: .; j_gene: TRBJ2-2; v_gene: TRBV5-6; abundance: .; CDR3aa: CASRSTGNTGELFF; CDR3nt: TGTGCCAGCAGGTCTACAGGGAACACCGGGGAGCTGTTTTTT
d_gene: .; j_gene: TRBJ2-5; v_gene: TRBV7-6; abundance: .; CDR3aa: CASSRDTTGTQYF; CDR3nt: TGTGCCAGCAGCAGGGACACCACGGGGACCCAGTACTTC
d_gene: TRBD2; j_gene: TRBJ2-5; v_gene: TRBV6-5; abundance: .; CDR3aa: CASSYAGVTETQYF; CDR3nt: TGTGCCAGCAGTTACGCGGGGGTCACAGAGACCCAGTACTTC
d_gene: TRBD2; j_gene: TRBJ2-4; v_gene: TRBV9; abundance: .; CDR3aa: CASSVGTSGGINIQYF; CDR3nt: TGTGCCAGCAGCGTAGGAACTAGCGGGGGGATAAACATTCAGTACTTC
d_gene: .; j_gene: TRBJ2-1; v_gene: TRBV7-8; abundance: once; CDR3aa: CASSLARSRLMNEQFF; CDR3nt: TGTGCCAGCAGCTTAGCCCGGTCTAGGCTTATGAATGAGCAGTTCTTC
d_gene: TRBD1; j_gene: TRBJ2-3; v_gene: TRBV14; abundance: .; CDR3aa: CASSPGQGQPDTQYF; CDR3nt: TGTGCCAGCAGCCCCGGACAGGGGCAGCCAGATACGCAGTATTTT
d_gene: .; j_gene: TRBJ1-4; v_gene: TRBV7-2; abundance: .; CDR3aa: CASSVNRATNEKLFF; CDR3nt: TGTGCCAGCAGCGTCAACAGGGCAACTAATGAAAAACTGTTTTTT
d_gene: .; j_gene: TRBJ1-1; v_gene: TRBV7-2; abundance: .; CDR3aa: CASSRGGMNTEAFF; CDR3nt: TGTGCCAGCAGCCGCGGGGGGATGAACACTGAAGCTTTCTTT
d_gene: TRBD1; j_gene: TRBJ2-1; v_gene: TRBV6-1; abundance: .; CDR3aa: CASSRDSFWQFF; CDR3nt: TGTGCCAGCAGTCGGGACAGTTTCTGGCAGTTCTTC
d_gene: .; j_gene: TRBJ2-7; v_gene: TRBV6-1; abundance: .; CDR3aa: CASSDGGRRYEQYF; CDR3nt: TGTGCCAGCAGCGACGGGGGGCGAAGATACGAGCAGTACTTC
d_gene: .; j_gene: TRBJ1-4; v_gene: TRBV2; abundance: .; CDR3aa: CAAQGNEKLFF; CDR3nt: TGTGCCGCACAGGGAAATGAAAAACTGTTTTTT
d_gene: TRBD1; j_gene: TRBJ1-1; v_gene: TRBV5-1; abundance: few; CDR3aa: CASSRGQGKGMNTEAFF; CDR3nt: TGCGCCAGCAGCCGCGGACAGGGGAAGGGGATGAACACTGAAGCTTTCTTT
d_gene: .; j_gene: TRBJ2-3; v_gene: TRBV19; abundance: .; CDR3aa: CASSIPRGASTDTQYF; CDR3nt: TGTGCCAGTAGTATCCCCCGGGGGGCTAGCACAGATACGCAGTATTTT
d_gene: .; j_gene: TRBJ2-1; v_gene: TRBV11-3; abundance: .; CDR3aa: CASSLDPGAYNEQFF; CDR3nt: TGTGCCAGCAGCTTAGATCCTGGAGCTTACAATGAGCAGTTCTTC
d_gene: .; j_gene: TRBJ1-2; v_gene: TRBV2; abundance: .; CDR3aa: CASTDAGNYGYTF; CDR3nt: TGTGCCAGCACAGACGCGGGCAACTATGGCTACACCTTC
d_gene: .; j_gene: TRBJ2-2; v_gene: TRBV10-3; abundance: .; CDR3aa: CASGSVNTGELFF; CDR3nt: TGTGCCTCGGGGTCGGTAAACACCGGGGAGCTGTTTTTT
d_gene: TRBD1; j_gene: TRBJ1-2; v_gene: TRBV6-1; abundance: .; CDR3aa: CASSVGTGEYGYTF; CDR3nt: TGTGCCAGCAGTGTCGGGACAGGGGAATATGGCTACACCTTC
d_gene: .; j_gene: TRBJ2-5; v_gene: TRBV19; abundance: .; CDR3aa: CASSIRRSETQYF; CDR3nt: TGTGCCAGTAGTATCCGCAGATCGGAGACCCAGTACTTC
d_gene: .; j_gene: TRBJ1-1; v_gene: TRBV18; abundance: .; CDR3aa: CASSAIPWTDPTMNTEAFF; CDR3nt: TGTGCCAGCTCCGCGATACCTTGGACAGACCCCACTATGAACACTGAAGCTTTCTTT
d_gene: .; j_gene: TRBJ2-7; v_gene: TRBV6-1; abundance: once; CDR3aa: CASRPGQLYEQYF; CDR3nt: TGTGCCAGCAGACCCGGTCAACTCTACGAGCAGTACTTC
d_gene: .; j_gene: TRBJ1-1; v_gene: TRBV5-4; abundance: .; CDR3aa: CASSLGGGNTEAFF; CDR3nt: TGTGCCAGCAGCCTAGGGGGGGGAAACACTGAAGCTTTCTTT
d_gene: TRBD1; j_gene: TRBJ2-7; v_gene: TRBV28; abundance: .; CDR3aa: CASSPSRWDRGYYEQYF; CDR3nt: TGTGCCAGCAGTCCCAGCAGGTGGGACAGGGGTTACTACGAGCAGTACTTC
d_gene: .; j_gene: TRBJ1-3; v_gene: TRBV5-6; abundance: .; CDR3aa: CASSQQSSGNTIYF; CDR3nt: TGTGCCAGCAGCCAACAGTCGTCTGGAAACACCATATATTTT
d_gene: TRBD1; j_gene: TRBJ2-3; v_gene: TRBV11-2; abundance: .; CDR3aa: CASSKPRDSRTDTQYF; CDR3nt: TGTGCCAGCAGCAAACCCCGGGACAGCCGCACAGATACGCAGTATTTT
d_gene: .; j_gene: TRBJ1-6; v_gene: TRBV18; abundance: .; CDR3aa: CASSPQGAQNSPLHF; CDR3nt: TGTGCCAGCTCACCCCAAGGGGCCCAGAATTCACCCCTCCACTTT
d_gene: .; j_gene: TRBJ2-7; v_gene: TRBV5-4; abundance: .; CDR3aa: CASSLRGGHEQYF; CDR3nt: TGTGCCAGCAGCTTGAGGGGAGGCCACGAGCAGTACTTC